The next 8 T cell receptor beta chains were all read from a single sample in a study of blood T cell repertoires in COVID-19. This table comes from immunoSEQ multiplex PCR, and its TCRdb copy is limited to in-frame clones, with some not included. The sample consists of 200,000 or so clones, over 75% of them appearing once. The sequencing input was peripheral blood. Source of these receptors: a person aged 65-85 years with COVID-19, enrolled during active disease.

The J gene is TRBJ2-7, the V gene TRBV11-3; unclear D gene. CDR1 is SGHNT, CDR2 YENEEA, per germline. This CDR3 comprises 12 residues. V lost 5 bases to trimming and J lost 7 bases, with 12 bases between them. CDR3 coding DNA: TGTGCCAGCAGCGCCCAAGAGAGTGAGCAGTACTTC. This translates into CASSAQESEQYF.

The V call is TRBV6-6, the J call TRBJ2-1; TRBD2 aligns across 7 bases. The CDR3 totals 16 residues. V was pared by 1 base and J by 5 bases, with 8 bases of the junction left unmatched. Germline V gene data show CDR1 as MNHNY and CDR2 as SVGAGI (reference sequence). The DNA for the CDR3 is TGTGCCAGCAGTTACTTTATTGAGGGAGGGCACAATGAGCAGTTCTTC. Translating it yields CASSYFIEGGHNEQFF.

This clone was observed a few times. This chain connects TRBV2 to TRBJ2-1; 8 bases are a match to TRBD1. The CDR3 is 13 amino acids. Germline assignment: CDR1 SNHLY and CDR2 FYNNEI. Trimming took 3 bases from V and 8 from J; bases not matched to a gene: 3. This CDR3 reads CASSETGAHEQFF. CDR3 nucleotides: TGTGCCAGCAGTGAGACAGGGGCACATGAGCAGTTCTTC.

This clone appeared many times. Other DNA sequences in this sample translate to the same CDR3. The chain uses TRBV6-5 and TRBJ1-5, with D possibly matching TRBD1 (5 bases). The germline V gene has CDR1 MNHEY and CDR2 SVGAGI. The CDR3 totals 14 residues. Trimming stripped 4 bases from V and 1 base from J, with 8 bases between. CDR3 sequence (DNA): TGTGCCAGCAGTTGGGGGGACAGCAATCAGCCCCAGCATTTT. Translating gives CASSWGDSNQPQHF.

The chain carries TRBV10-3 and TRBJ2-5; 8 nucleotides align to TRBD2. Germline V CDR1 and CDR2: ENHRY, SYGVKD. V gave up 6 bases and J gave up 7 bases; unmatched junction bases: 7. This CDR3 has 13 amino acids. The CDR3 is CAIRDQAGATQYF. The CDR3 nucleotides are TGTGCCATCAGGGACCAAGCGGGGGCGACCCAGTACTTC.

This rearrangement joins TRBV3-1 (or the pseudogene TRBV3-2) to TRBJ1-6, with D maybe TRBD1 (5 bases). The V gene lost 1 base and the J gene lost 6 bases, with 7 bases spanning the gap. The CDR3 has 14 residues. Germline-derived CDR1 and CDR2 are LGHDT and YNNKEL (reference sequence). The chain's CDR3 is CASSQGQINSPLHF. Here the CDR3 DNA reads TGTGCCAGCAGCCAAGGACAGATTAATTCACCCCTCCACTTT.

This sequence joins TRBV19 and TRBJ2-3, with D possibly being TRBD1 (6 bases). V lost 5 bases to trimming and J lost 1 base, with 16 bases between them. The germline V gene encodes CDR1 LNHDA and CDR2 SQIVND (reference sequence). The length of the CDR3 is 16 residues. The CDR3 here is CASSLSPGTRTDTQYF. The CDR3, as DNA: TGTGCCAGTAGTCTCTCTCCGGGGACACGCACAGATACGCAGTATTTT.

The chain carries TRBV7-9 and TRBJ1-1, with D perhaps matching TRBD1 (6 bases). Germline assignment: CDR1 SEHNR and CDR2 FQNEAQ (reference sequence). This CDR3 is 15 amino acids long. V lost 3 bases, J lost 1 base, and 12 bases lay in between. CDR3 coding DNA: TGTGCCAGCAGCTTTTATAGACAGGAGAACACTGAAGCTTTCTTT. Its protein product is CASSFYRQENTEAFF.